Each of the 3 T cell receptor beta chains below was sequenced from the same sample in a study of molecular identifiers for immune sequencing clone quantification. TCRdb fed the PCR reads into MiXCR, producing one record per CDR3 protein. The table records approximately 680,000 distinct CDR3 sequences, roughly 23% of them present only once. Sequencing was carried out using naive CD8+ T cells from blood, with Jurkat cell RNA spiked in. Subset specified: FACS-sorted CD8+CD4-CCR7+CD45RA+ naive T cells. These receptors all come from a human donor in good health. Some libraries in this study had Jurkat cell RNA spiked in.

Ten or more counts support this clonotype. The chain carries TRBV20-1 and TRBJ2-2; D possibly corresponds to TRBD1 (7 bases). Germline V gene lookup returns CDR1 DFQATT and CDR2 SNEGSKA (reference sequence). V was pared by 5 bases and J by 4 bases, with 20 bases between. The CDR3 consists of 16 residues. The CDR3 reads CSARPFRGEGTGELFF. The CDR3 DNA is TGCAGTGCTCGACCTTTCAGGGGGGAAGGCACCGGGGAGCTGTTTTTT.

This clonotype appeared many times. CDR3 sequence: CASRAGELTDTQYF. CDR3 DNA: TGTGCCAGCAGGGCGGGGGAGCTCACAGATACGCAGTATTTT. V usage is TRBV14 and J usage is TRBJ2-3, with 7 bases lining up with TRBD2. The V and J ends lost 6 bases and 2 bases, in that order; junction bases with no gene match: 5. Germline-derived CDR1 and CDR2 are SGHDN and FVKESK. The CDR3 extends over 14 amino acids.

The rearrangement links TRBV28 to TRBJ1-4, with D uncertain. There are 16 residues in the CDR3. Looked up from germline, CDR1 is MDHEN and CDR2 is SYDVKM. Trimming cost V 6 bases and J 8 bases, with 22 bases left between them. In DNA form, the CDR3 reads TGTGCCAGCAGGGCTTTGGTGGGGATCCCTTCAGAAAAACTGTTTTTT. It codes for CASRALVGIPSEKLFF.